These 4 T cell receptor beta chains share one sample of origin, sequenced in a study of blood T cell repertoires in COVID-19. Data came from immunoSEQ multiplex PCR; TCRdb stores just in-frame clones and leaves some out. This table holds about 52,000 clones, about 80% found once. Sequencing was done on a sample of peripheral blood. Receptors were obtained from a man in his 70s with active COVID-19.

The chain couples TRBV24-1 to TRBJ2-3, with TRBD2 matching over 10 bases. The length of the CDR3 is 15 residues. With 3 bases clipped from V and 5 bases from J, the junction kept 4 bases outside the gene matches. The germline CDR1 and CDR2 sequences are KGHDR and SFDVKD. The CDR3 region is CATSDRAGGLDTQYF. The DNA for the CDR3 is TGTGCCACCAGTGATCGAGCGGGGGGGCTAGATACGCAGTATTTT.

This chain connects TRBV19 to TRBJ2-6; TRBD1 might be the D (7 bases). The CDR3 loop spans 17 amino acids. V was shortened by 0 bases and J by 2 bases, with 11 bases between the two germline ends. In germline, CDR1 is LNHDA, CDR2 SQIVND (reference sequence). The CDR3 reads CASSIDRRGPGANVLTF. Here the CDR3 DNA reads TGTGCCAGTAGTATAGATCGGAGGGGGCCTGGGGCCAACGTCCTGACTTTC.

CDR3 protein: CASSGAGHQGPLHF. In DNA, the CDR3 is TGTGCCAGCAGTGGGGCAGGACACCAGGGGCCCCTCCACTTT. The rearrangement links TRBV6-4 to TRBJ1-6; TRBD1 might be the D (6 bases). V lost 4 bases, J lost 13 bases, and 17 bases lay in between. CDR1 is MRHNA and CDR2 is SNTAGT in the germline V gene. The CDR3 length is 14 residues.

The chain uses TRBV5-5 and TRBJ2-2; D is possibly TRBD1 (6 bases). The V end was cut by 3 bases, the J end by 4 bases, with 16 bases between. The CDR3 is made up of 16 amino acids. CDR1 and CDR2 (germline): SGHKS, YYEKEE (reference sequence). CDR3 nucleotides: TGTGCCAGCAGCTGGGCAGGGGCCTTGGGCACCGGGGAGCTGTTTTTT. Translating gives CASSWAGALGTGELFF.